This record concerns one TCR beta chain sequence. Its antigen is still unknown. The germline V gene encodes CDR1 DFQATT and CDR2 SNEGSKA (reference sequence). V gave up 3 bases and J gave up 3 bases; unmatched junction bases: 10. This CDR3 is built from 16 residues. From the 5' RACE reads, TCRdb called clonotypes with MiXCR, one entry per CDR3 protein. The sample lists some 500,000 distinct CDR3 sequences, roughly 12% occurring once. The data were obtained in a study of T cells after yellow fever vaccination. Study conclusions and caveats: Contamination by abundant bulk-population clonotypes could be present in FACS-sorted repertoires.

The chain links TRBV20-1 to TRBJ2-3; 9 bases map to TRBD2. The TCR comes from a man in his thirties or forties who received the YFV17D yellow fever vaccine. Here the sequenced sample was PBMCs, taken on the day of the yellow fever booster vaccination. CDR3: CSASRPNSGSTDTQYF. CDR3 DNA sequence: TGCAGTGCTAGCCGACCGAATAGCGGGAGTACAGATACGCAGTATTTT.